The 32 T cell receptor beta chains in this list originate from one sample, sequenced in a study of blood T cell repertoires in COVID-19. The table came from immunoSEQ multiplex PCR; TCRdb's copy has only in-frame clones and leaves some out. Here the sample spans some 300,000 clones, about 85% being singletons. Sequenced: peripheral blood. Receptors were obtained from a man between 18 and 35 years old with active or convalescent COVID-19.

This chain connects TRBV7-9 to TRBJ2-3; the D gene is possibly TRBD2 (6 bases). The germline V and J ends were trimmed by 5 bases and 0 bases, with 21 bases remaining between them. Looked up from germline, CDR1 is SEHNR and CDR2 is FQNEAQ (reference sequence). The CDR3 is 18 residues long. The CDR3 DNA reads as TGTGCCAGCAGCGCCCTCCGGGGGTTAGCAGACAGCACAGATACGCAGTATTTT. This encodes CASSALRGLADSTDTQYF.

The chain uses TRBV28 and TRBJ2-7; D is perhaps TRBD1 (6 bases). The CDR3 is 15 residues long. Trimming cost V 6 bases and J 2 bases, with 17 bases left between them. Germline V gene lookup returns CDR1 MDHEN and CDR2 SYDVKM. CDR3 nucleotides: TGTGCCAGCAGGCCCCTAAGGGACAAGCCCTACGAGCAGTACTTC. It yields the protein CASRPLRDKPYEQYF.

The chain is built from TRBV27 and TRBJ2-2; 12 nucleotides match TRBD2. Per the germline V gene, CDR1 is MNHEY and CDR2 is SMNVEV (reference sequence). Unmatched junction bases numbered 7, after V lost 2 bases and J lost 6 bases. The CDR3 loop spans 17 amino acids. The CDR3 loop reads CASSLQTGTSGSGELFF. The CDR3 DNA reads TGTGCCAGCAGTTTACAAACCGGGACTAGCGGGTCCGGGGAGCTGTTTTTT.

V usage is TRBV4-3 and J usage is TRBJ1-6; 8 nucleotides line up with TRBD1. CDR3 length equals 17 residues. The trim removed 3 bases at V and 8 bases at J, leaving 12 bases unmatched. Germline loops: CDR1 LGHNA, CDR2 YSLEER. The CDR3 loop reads CASSQRPGGGFDSPLHF. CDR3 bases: TGCGCCAGCAGCCAGAGGCCAGGGGGCGGATTTGATTCACCCCTCCACTTT.

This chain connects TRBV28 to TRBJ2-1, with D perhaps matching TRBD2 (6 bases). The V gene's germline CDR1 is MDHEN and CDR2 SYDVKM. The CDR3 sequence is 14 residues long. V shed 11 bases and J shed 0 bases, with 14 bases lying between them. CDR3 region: CAHSLTSSYNEQFF. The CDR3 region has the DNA TGTGCCCACTCCCTGACTAGCTCCTACAATGAGCAGTTCTTC.

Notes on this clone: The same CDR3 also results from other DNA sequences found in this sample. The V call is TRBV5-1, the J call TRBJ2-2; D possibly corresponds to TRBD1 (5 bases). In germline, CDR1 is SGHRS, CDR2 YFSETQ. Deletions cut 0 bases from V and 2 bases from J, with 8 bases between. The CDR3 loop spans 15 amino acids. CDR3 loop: CASSLGQPNTGELFF. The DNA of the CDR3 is TGCGCCAGCAGCTTGGGACAGCCAAACACCGGGGAGCTGTTTTTT.

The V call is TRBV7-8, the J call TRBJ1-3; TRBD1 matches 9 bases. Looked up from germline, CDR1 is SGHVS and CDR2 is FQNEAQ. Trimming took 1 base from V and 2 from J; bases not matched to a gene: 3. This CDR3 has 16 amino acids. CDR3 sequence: CASSLGGTGTGNTIYF. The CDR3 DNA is TGTGCCAGCAGCTTAGGAGGGACAGGGACTGGAAACACCATATATTTT.

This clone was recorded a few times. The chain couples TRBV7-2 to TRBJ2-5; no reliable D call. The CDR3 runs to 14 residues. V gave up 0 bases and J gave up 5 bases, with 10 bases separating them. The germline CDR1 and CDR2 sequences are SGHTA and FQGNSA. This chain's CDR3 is CASSLALGTETQYF. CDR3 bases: TGTGCCAGCAGCTTAGCCCTAGGCACTGAGACCCAGTACTTC.

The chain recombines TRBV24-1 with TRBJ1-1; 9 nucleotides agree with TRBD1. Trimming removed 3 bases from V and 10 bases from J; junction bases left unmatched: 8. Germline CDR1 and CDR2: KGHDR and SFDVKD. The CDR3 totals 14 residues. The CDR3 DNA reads TGTGCCACCAGTGATCGGACAGGGGTTGGGGTAGCTTTCTTT. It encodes CATSDRTGVGVAFF.

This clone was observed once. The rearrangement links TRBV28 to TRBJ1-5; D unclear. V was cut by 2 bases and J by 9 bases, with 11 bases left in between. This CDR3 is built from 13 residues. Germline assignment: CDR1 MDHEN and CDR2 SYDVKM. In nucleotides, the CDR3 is TGTGCCAGCAGTTTAGACCGGGTGGGGCCCCAGCATTTT. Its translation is CASSLDRVGPQHF.

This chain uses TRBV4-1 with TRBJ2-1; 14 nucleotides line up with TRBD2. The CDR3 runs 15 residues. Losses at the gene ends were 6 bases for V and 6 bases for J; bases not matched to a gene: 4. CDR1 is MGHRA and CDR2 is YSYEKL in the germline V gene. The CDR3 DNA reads TGCGCCAGCAGACAGACTAGCGGGAGGGCCAATGAGCAGTTCTTC. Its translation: CASRQTSGRANEQFF.

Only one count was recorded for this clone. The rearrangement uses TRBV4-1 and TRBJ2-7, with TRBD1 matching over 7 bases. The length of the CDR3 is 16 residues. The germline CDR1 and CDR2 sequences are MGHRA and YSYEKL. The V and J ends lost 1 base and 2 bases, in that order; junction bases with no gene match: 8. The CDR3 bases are TGCGCCAGCAGCCAAGTGGGCCGGGACAGCGCCTACGAGCAGTACTTC. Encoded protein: CASSQVGRDSAYEQYF.

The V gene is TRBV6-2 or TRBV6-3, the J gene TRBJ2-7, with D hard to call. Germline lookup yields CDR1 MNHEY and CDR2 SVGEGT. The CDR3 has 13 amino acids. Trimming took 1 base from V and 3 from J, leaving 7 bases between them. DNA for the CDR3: TGTGCCAGCAGTTACTTGTCAGGCTACGAGCAGTACTTC. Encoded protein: CASSYLSGYEQYF.

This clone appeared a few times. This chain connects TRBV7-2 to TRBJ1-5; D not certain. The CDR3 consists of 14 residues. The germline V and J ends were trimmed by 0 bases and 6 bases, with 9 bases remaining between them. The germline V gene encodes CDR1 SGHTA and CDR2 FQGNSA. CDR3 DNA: TGTGCCAGCAGCTTAGCCCCCCTGAGTCAGCCCCAGCATTTT. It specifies CASSLAPLSQPQHF.

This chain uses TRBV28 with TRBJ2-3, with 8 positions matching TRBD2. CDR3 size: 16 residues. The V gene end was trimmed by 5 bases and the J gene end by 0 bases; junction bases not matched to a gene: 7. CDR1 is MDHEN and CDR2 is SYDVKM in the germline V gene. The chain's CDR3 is CASSPVAGKSTDTQYF. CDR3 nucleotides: TGTGCCAGCAGTCCAGTAGCGGGAAAGAGCACAGATACGCAGTATTTT.

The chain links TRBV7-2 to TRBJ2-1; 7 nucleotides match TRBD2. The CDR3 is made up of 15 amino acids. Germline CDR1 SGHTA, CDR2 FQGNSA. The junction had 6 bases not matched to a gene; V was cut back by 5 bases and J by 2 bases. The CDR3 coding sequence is TGTGCCAGCAGCATCGCTAGCGGAACCTACAATGAGCAGTTCTTC. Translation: CASSIASGTYNEQFF.

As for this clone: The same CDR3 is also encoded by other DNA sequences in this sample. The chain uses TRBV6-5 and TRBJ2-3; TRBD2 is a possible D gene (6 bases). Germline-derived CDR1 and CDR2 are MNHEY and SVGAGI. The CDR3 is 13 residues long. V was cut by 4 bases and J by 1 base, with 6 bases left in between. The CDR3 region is CASSSGGTDTQYF. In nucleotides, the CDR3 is TGTGCCAGCAGTTCGGGGGGCACAGATACGCAGTATTTT.

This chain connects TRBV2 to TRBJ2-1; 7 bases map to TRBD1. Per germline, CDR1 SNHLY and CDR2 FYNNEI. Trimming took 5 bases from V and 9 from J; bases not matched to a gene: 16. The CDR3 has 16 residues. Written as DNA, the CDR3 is TGTGCCAGCAGTCCAGACAGGGCCGTGGGATCTAGTGAGCAGTTCTTC. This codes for CASSPDRAVGSSEQFF. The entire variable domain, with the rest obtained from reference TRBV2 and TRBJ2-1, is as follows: EPEVTQTPSHQVTQMGQEVILRCVPISNHLYFYWYRQILGQKVEFLVSFYNNEISEKSEIFDDQFSVERPDGSNFTLKIRSTKLEDSAMYFCASSPDRAVGSSEQFFGPGTRLTVL.

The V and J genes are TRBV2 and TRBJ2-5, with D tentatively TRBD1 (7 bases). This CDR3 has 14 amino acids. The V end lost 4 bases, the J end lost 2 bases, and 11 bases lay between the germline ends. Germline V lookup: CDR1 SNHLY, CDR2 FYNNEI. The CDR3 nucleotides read TGTGCCAGCAGTGCGCAGGGGGGTCAAGAGACCCAGTACTTC. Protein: CASSAQGGQETQYF.

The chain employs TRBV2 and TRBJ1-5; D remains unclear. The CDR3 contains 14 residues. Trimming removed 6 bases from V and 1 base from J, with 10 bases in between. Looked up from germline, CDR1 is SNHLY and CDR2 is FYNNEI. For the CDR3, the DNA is TGTGCCAGCAGCCGAGAGGGAAGCAATCAGCCCCAGCATTTT. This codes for CASSREGSNQPQHF.

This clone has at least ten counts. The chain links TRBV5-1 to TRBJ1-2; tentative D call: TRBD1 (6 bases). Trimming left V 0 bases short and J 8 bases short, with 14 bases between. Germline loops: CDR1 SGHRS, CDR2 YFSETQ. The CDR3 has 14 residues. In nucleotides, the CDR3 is TGCGCCAGCAGCTTGGGGACAGAGTTCGTCGGCTACACCTTC. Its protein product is CASSLGTEFVGYTF.

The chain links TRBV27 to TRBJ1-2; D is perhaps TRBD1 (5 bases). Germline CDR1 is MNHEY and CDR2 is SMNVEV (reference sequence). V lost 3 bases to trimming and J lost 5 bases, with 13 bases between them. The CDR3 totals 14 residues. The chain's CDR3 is CASSLGPHRYGYTF. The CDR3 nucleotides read TGTGCCAGCAGTTTGGGGCCCCACCGGTATGGCTACACCTTC.

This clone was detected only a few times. As DNA, the CDR3 is TGTGCCAGTAGTATACGAGCTAAAGAGTATGGCTACACCTTC. Translating it yields CASSIRAKEYGYTF. The chain has TRBV19 and TRBJ1-2; no reliable D call. There are 14 residues in the CDR3. Trimming stripped 2 bases from V and 5 bases from J, with 12 bases between. The germline V gene has CDR1 LNHDA and CDR2 SQIVND (reference sequence). Looking up the rest from reference TRBV19 and TRBJ1-2 gives the full variable domain: DGGITQSPKYLFRKEGQNVTLSCEQNLNHDAMYWYRQDPGQGLRLIYYSQIVNDFQKGDIAEGYSVSREKKESFPLTVTSAQKNPTAFYLCASSIRAKEYGYTFGSGTRLTVV.

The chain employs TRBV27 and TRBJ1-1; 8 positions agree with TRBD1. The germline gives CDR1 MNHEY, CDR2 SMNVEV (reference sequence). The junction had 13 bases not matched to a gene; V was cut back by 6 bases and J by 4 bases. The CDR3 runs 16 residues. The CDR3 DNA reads TGTGCCAGCAGATATCGGACAGGGTGGGGAGGCACTGAAGCTTTCTTT. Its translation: CASRYRTGWGGTEAFF.

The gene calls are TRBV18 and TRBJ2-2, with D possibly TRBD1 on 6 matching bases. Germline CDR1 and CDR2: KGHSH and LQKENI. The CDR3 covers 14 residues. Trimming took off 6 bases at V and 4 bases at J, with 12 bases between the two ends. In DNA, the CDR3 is TGTGCCAGCTCCCGGACAGAGTCCACCGGGGAGCTGTTTTTT. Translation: CASSRTESTGELFF.

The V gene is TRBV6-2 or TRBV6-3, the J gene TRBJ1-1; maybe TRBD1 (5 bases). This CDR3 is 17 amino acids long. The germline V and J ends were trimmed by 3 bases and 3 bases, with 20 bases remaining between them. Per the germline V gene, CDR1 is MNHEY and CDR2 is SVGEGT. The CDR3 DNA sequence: TGTGCCAGCAGTTATTCCCCAAGGGGCTTTTTGTACACTGAAGCTTTCTTT. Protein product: CASSYSPRGFLYTEAFF.

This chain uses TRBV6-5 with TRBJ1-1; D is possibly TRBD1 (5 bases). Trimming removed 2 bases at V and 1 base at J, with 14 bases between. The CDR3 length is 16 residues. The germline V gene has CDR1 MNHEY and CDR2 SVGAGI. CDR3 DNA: TGTGCCAGCAGTTACCCCCAGGGATACAAGAACACTGAAGCTTTCTTT. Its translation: CASSYPQGYKNTEAFF.

In DNA form, the CDR3 reads TGTGCCAGCAGCTCTTGGGACAGTAACTACTACGAGCAGTACTTC. It codes for CASSSWDSNYYEQYF. The chain uses TRBV7-9 and TRBJ2-7; 7 bases line up with TRBD1. This CDR3 region has 15 residues. Trimming cost V 4 bases and J 3 bases; bases outside gene matches: 9. The germline V gene encodes CDR1 SEHNR and CDR2 FQNEAQ (reference sequence).

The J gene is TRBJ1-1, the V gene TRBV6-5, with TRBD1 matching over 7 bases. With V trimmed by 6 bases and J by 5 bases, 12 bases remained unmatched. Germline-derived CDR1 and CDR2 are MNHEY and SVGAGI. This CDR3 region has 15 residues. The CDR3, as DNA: TGTGCCAGCAGCCAAGTGGGACAGTCAGGGACTGAAGCTTTCTTT. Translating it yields CASSQVGQSGTEAFF.

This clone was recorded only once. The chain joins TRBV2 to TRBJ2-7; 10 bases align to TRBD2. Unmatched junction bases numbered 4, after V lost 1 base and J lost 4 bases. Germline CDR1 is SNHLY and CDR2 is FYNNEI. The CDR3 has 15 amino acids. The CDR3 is CASSEDSGRIYEQYF. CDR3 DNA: TGTGCCAGCAGTGAAGATAGCGGGAGGATTTACGAGCAGTACTTC.

The CDR3 is CASKPAGSYEQYF. CDR3 in DNA: TGTGCCAGTAAGCCAGCGGGTTCCTACGAGCAGTACTTC. V is TRBV19 and J is TRBJ2-7; D is possibly TRBD2 (6 bases). The V and J ends lost 7 bases and 1 base respectively, with 11 bases between them. Germline V CDR1 and CDR2: LNHDA, SQIVND (reference sequence). The CDR3 loop spans 13 amino acids.

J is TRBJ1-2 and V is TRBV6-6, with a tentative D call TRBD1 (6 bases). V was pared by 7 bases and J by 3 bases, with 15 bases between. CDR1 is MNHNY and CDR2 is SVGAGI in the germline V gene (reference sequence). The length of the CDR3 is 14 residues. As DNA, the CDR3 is TGTGCCAGCACCCCTCGGGGGGCAGACTATGGCTACACCTTC. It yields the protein CASTPRGADYGYTF.